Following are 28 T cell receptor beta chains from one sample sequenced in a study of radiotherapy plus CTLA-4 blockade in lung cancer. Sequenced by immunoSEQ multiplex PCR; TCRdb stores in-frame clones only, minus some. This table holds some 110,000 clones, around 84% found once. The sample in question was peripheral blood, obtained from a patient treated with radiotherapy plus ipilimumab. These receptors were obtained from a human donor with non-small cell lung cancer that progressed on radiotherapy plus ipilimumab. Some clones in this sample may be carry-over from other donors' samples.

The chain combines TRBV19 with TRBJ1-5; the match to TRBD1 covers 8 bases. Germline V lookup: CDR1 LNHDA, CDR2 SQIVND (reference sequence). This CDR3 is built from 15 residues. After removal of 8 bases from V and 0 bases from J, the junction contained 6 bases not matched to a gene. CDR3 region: CASDGQGNSNQPQHF. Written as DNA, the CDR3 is TGTGCCAGTGACGGACAGGGTAATAGCAATCAGCCCCAGCATTTT. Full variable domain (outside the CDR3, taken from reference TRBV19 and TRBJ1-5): DGGITQSPKYLFRKEGQNVTLSCEQNLNHDAMYWYRQDPGQGLRLIYYSQIVNDFQKGDIAEGYSVSREKKESFPLTVTSAQKNPTAFYLCASDGQGNSNQPQHFGDGTRLSIL.

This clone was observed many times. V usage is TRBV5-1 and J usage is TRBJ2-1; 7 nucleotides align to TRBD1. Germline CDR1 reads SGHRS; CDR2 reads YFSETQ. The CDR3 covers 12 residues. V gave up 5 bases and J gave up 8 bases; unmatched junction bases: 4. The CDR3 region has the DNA TGCGCCAGCAGACGTACAGGGGATGAGCAGTTCTTC. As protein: CASRRTGDEQFF.

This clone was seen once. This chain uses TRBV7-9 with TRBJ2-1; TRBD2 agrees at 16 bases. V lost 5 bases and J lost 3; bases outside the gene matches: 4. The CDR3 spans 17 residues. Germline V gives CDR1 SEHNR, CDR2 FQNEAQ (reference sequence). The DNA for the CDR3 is TGTGCCAGCAGCCAGGGACTAGCGGGGGGGAACTACAATGAGCAGTTCTTC. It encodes CASSQGLAGGNYNEQFF.

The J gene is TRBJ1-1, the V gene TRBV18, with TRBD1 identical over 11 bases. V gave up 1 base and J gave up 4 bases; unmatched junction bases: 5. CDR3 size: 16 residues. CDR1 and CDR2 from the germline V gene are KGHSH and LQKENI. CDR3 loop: CASSPRTGGTGTEAFF. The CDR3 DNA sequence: TGTGCCAGCTCACCACGGACAGGGGGCACGGGCACTGAAGCTTTCTTT.

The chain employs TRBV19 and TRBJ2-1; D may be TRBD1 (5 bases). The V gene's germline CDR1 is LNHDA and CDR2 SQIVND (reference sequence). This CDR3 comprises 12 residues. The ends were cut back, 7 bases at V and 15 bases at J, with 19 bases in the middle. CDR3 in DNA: TGTGCCAGTAAAGAGTGGGGCCCCCAGCTGTTCTTC. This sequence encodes CASKEWGPQLFF.

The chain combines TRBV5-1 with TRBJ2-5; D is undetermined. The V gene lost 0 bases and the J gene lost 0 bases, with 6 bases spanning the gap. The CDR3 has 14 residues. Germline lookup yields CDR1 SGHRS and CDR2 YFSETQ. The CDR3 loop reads CASSLGANQETQYF. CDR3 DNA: TGCGCCAGCAGCTTGGGGGCCAACCAAGAGACCCAGTACTTC.

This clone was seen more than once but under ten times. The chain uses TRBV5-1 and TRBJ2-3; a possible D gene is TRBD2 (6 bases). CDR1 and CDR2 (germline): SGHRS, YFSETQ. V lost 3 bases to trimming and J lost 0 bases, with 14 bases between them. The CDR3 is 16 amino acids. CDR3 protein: CASSSEGMTSTDTQYF. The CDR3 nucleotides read TGCGCCAGCAGCTCGGAGGGGATGACTAGCACAGATACGCAGTATTTT.

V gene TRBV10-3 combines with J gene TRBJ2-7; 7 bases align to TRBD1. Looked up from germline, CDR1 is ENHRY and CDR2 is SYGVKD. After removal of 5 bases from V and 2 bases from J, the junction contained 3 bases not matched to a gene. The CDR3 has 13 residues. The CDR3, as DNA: TGTGCCATCAGTCCAACAGGGGCCTACGAGCAGTACTTC. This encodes CAISPTGAYEQYF.

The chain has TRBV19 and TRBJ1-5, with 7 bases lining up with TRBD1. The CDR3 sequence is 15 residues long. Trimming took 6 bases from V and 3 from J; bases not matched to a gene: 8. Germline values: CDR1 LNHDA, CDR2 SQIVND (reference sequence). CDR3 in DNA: TGTGCCAGTAGACGGGACAGCAATGACAATCAGCCCCAGCATTTT. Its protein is CASRRDSNDNQPQHF.

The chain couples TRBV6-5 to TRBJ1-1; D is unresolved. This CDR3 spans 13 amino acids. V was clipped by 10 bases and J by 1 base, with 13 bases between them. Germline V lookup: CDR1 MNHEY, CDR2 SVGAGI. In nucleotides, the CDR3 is TGTGCCACCCACCTGACAAAGAACACTGAAGCTTTCTTT. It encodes CATHLTKNTEAFF.

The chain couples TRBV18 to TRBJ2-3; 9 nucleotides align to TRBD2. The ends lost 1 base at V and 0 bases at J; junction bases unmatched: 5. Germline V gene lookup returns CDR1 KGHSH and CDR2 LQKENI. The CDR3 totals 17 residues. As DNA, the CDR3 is TGTGCCAGCTCACCACGTGGCGGGGGGGGGAGCACAGATACGCAGTATTTT. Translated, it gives CASSPRGGGGSTDTQYF.

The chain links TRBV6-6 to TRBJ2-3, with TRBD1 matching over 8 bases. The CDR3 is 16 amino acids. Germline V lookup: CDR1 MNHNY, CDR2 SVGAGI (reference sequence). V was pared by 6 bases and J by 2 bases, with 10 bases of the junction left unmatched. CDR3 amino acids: CASSTDRGGNTDTQYF. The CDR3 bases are TGTGCCAGCAGCACAGACAGGGGTGGAAACACAGATACGCAGTATTTT.

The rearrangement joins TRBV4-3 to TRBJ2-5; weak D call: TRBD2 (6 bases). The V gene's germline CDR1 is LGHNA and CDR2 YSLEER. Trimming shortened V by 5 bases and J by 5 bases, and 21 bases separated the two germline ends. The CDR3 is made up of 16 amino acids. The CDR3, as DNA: TGCGCCAGCAGCAAGCACCTGACTAGTGCGTTGGAGACCCAGTACTTC. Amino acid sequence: CASSKHLTSALETQYF.

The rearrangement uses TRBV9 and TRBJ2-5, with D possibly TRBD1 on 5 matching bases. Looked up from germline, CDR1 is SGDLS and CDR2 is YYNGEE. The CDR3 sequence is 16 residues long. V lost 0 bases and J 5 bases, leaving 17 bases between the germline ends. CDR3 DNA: TGTGCCAGCAGCGTAGGTGTAGGGGCCCAGGCGGAGACCCAGTACTTC. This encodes CASSVGVGAQAETQYF.

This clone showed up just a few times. The CDR3 coding sequence is TGTGCCAGCAGCTTATCTGGGCAGAGGAATGAAAAACTGTTTTTT. Its translation: CASSLSGQRNEKLFF. The chain has TRBV7-6 and TRBJ1-4; D ambiguous. Germline V lookup: CDR1 SGHVS, CDR2 FNYEAQ. The CDR3 is 15 amino acids. The V gene lost 2 bases and the J gene lost 5 bases, with 12 bases spanning the gap.

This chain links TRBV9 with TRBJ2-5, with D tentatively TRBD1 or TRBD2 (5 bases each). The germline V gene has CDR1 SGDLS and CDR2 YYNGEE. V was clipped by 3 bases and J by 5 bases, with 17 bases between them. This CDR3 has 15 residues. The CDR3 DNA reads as TGTGCCAGCAGCGACGTGGGGGAAGTGGGGGAGACCCAGTACTTC. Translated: CASSDVGEVGETQYF.

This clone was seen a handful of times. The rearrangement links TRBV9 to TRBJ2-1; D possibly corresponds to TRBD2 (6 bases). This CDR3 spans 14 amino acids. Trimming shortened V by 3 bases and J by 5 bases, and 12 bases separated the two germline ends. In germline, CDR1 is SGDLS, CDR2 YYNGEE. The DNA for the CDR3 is TGTGCCAGCAGCGGGGGGGTAGGACACAATGAGCAGTTCTTC. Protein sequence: CASSGGVGHNEQFF.

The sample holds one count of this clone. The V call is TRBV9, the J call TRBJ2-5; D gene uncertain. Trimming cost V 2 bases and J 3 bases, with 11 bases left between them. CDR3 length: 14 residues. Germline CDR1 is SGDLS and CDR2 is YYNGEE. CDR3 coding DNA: TGTGCCAGCAGCGTCTCTATTTGGGAAGAGACCCAGTACTTC. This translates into CASSVSIWEETQYF.

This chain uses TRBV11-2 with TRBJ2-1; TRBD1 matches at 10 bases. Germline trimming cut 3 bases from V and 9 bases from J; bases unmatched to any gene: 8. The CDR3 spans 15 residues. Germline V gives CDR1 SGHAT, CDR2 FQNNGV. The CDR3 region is CASSFTGTGVSEQFF. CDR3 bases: TGTGCCAGCAGCTTCACCGGGACAGGGGTTAGTGAGCAGTTCTTC.

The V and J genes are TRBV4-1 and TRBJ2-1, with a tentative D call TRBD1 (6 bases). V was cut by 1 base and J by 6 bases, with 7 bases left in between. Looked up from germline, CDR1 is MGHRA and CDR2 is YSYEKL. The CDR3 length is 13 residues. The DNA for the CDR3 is TGCGCCAGCAGCCAAGTGGGGGCCAATGAGCAGTTCTTC. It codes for CASSQVGANEQFF.

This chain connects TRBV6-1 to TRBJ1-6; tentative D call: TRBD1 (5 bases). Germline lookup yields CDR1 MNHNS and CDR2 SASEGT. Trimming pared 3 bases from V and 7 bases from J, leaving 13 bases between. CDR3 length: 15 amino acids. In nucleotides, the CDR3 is TGTGCCAGCAGTGAGGAAGGGGCTCGGAATTCACCCCTCCACTTT. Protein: CASSEEGARNSPLHF.

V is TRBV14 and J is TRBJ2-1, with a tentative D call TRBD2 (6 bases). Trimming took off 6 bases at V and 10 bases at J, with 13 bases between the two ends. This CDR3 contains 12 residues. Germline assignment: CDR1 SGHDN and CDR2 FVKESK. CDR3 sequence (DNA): TGTGCCAGCAGTCCGGGGAGGTTCGAGCAGTTCTTC. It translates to CASSPGRFEQFF.

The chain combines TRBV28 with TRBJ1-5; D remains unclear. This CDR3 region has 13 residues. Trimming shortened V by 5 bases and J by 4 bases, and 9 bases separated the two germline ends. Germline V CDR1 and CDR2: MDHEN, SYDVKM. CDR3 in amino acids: CASSNMINQPQHF. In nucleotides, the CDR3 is TGTGCCAGCAGTAATATGATAAATCAGCCCCAGCATTTT.

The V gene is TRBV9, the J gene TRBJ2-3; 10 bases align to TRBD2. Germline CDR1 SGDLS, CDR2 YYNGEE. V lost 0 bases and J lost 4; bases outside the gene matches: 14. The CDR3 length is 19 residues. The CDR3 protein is CASSVGWASGGTPPDTQYF. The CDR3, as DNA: TGTGCCAGCAGCGTAGGCTGGGCTAGCGGGGGAACTCCGCCAGATACGCAGTATTTT.

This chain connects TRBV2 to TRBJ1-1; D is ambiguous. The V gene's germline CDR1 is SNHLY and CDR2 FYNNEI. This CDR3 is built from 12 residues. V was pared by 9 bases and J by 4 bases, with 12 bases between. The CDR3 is CASRREGTEAFF. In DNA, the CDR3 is TGTGCCAGTAGACGGGAGGGCACTGAAGCTTTCTTT.

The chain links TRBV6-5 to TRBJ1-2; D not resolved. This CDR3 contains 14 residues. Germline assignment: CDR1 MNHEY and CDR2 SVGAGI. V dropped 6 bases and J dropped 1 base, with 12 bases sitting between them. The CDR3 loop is CASRRISGNYGYTF. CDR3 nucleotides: TGTGCCAGCAGAAGAATTAGTGGTAACTATGGCTACACCTTC.

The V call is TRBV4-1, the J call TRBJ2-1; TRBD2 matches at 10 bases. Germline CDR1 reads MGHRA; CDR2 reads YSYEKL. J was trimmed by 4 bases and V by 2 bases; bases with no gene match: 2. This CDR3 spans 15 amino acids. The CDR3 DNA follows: TGCGCCAGCAGCCAACTAGCGGGGGAATACAATGAGCAGTTCTTC. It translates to CASSQLAGEYNEQFF.

The CDR3, as DNA: TGTGCCAGCTCACCACCTACGAGACAGGGAGACACCGGGGAGCTGTTTTTT. Translated, it gives CASSPPTRQGDTGELFF. V is TRBV18 and J is TRBJ2-2; 7 bases line up with TRBD1. The junction had 7 bases not matched to a gene; V was cut back by 0 bases and J by 3 bases. The CDR3 contains 17 residues. Looked up from germline, CDR1 is KGHSH and CDR2 is LQKENI.